Below are 28 T cell receptor beta chains sequenced from a single sample in a study of cytomegalovirus exposure and HLA in healthy donors. 60 Vbeta and 13 Jbeta primers were used in PCR. This table comes from immunoSEQ multiplex PCR, and its TCRdb copy is limited to in-frame clones, with some not included. This table has about 120,000 clones, 60% to 80% appearing once. Sequencing was performed on PBMCs. Receptors were obtained from a man between 25 and 39 years old in good health and CMV-seronegative.

This clone turned up a few times. J is TRBJ2-3 and V is TRBV4-3; 12 bases fit TRBD2. V lost 5 bases to trimming and J lost 4 bases; unmatched junction nucleotides: 10. This CDR3 comprises 17 residues. Germline V gene lookup returns CDR1 LGHNA and CDR2 YSLEER. The CDR3 DNA reads TGCGCCAGCAGCGTAGGGCTAGCGGGGGGGCCGGCAGATACGCAGTATTTT. This translates into CASSVGLAGGPADTQYF.

The chain joins TRBV6-6 to TRBJ2-3, with 8 bases matching TRBD2. Trimming at V came to 5 bases and at J to 7 bases, leaving 14 bases not matched to a gene. Germline V CDR1 and CDR2: MNHNY, SVGAGI (reference sequence). This CDR3 contains 16 residues. The CDR3 sequence: CASSLALSGGLNTQYF. The DNA of the CDR3 is TGTGCCAGCAGTCTCGCCCTGTCGGGGGGGCTAAATACGCAGTATTTT.

The chain joins TRBV10-1 to TRBJ2-5, with a possible D match to TRBD1 (5 bases). The end of the DNA aligns better with TRBJ2-7, so the J call may be wrong. This CDR3 has 15 residues. Germline V gives CDR1 WNHNN, CDR2 SYGVQD (reference sequence). This CDR3 reads CASKRGLEDSYEQYF. The CDR3 coding sequence is TGCGCCAGCAAAAGGGGCCTTGAAGACTCCTACGAGCAGTACTTC.

The chain is built from TRBV28 and TRBJ1-2, with a weak D call TRBD1 (5 bases). Germline CDR1 is MDHEN and CDR2 is SYDVKM. This CDR3 is 13 amino acids long. Deletions cut 3 bases from V and 12 bases from J, with 17 bases between. The CDR3 coding sequence is TGTGCCAGCAGTTTCCCCCTCCAGGGTTGGCACACCTTC. Its translation is CASSFPLQGWHTF.

The chain is built from TRBV2 and TRBJ2-7; tentatively, D is TRBD2 (6 bases). The germline V gene encodes CDR1 SNHLY and CDR2 FYNNEI. The CDR3 totals 16 residues. V lost 2 bases, J lost 0 bases, and 14 bases lay in between. CDR3 amino acids: CASSESRGLSSYEQYF. The CDR3 DNA is TGTGCCAGCAGTGAAAGTAGGGGACTCTCCTCCTACGAGCAGTACTTC.

The V call is TRBV21-1, the J call TRBJ1-6. TRBV21-1 is assigned pseudogene status. This CDR3 comprises 18 residues. CDR3 bases: TGTGCCAGCAGCAAAAGAGGGGGGGGAGGGAAAAGTAATTCACCCCTCCACTTT. It is translated as CASSKRGGGGKSNSPLHF.

This chain links TRBV27 with TRBJ1-6; 9 bases match TRBD1. The V gene end was trimmed by 3 bases and the J gene end by 9 bases; junction bases not matched to a gene: 9. Germline V gene data show CDR1 as MNHEY and CDR2 as SMNVEV (reference sequence). The CDR3 contains 16 residues. The CDR3 protein is CASSLVTGGMGSPLHF. The CDR3, as DNA: TGTGCCAGCAGTTTGGTAACAGGGGGCATGGGTTCACCCCTCCACTTT.

This clone was seen only a few times. The V gene is TRBV19, the J gene TRBJ1-6, with 9 nucleotides matching TRBD1. This CDR3 spans 14 amino acids. After removal of 10 bases from V and 6 bases from J, the junction contained 7 bases not matched to a gene. CDR1 is LNHDA and CDR2 is SQIVND in the germline V gene (reference sequence). The CDR3 protein is CATRTGELNSPLHF. The CDR3 DNA reads as TGTGCCACAAGGACAGGGGAACTTAATTCACCCCTCCACTTT.

This clone was observed a handful of times. V usage is TRBV5-1 and J usage is TRBJ2-1, with 11 bases aligning to TRBD1. This CDR3 contains 15 residues. Germline CDR1 SGHRS, CDR2 YFSETQ. Trimming cost V 7 bases and J 3 bases; bases outside gene matches: 6. CDR3 sequence: CASGPGTGGYNEQFF. The CDR3, as DNA: TGCGCCAGCGGTCCCGGGACAGGGGGCTACAATGAGCAGTTCTTC. Looking up the rest from reference TRBV5-1 and TRBJ2-1 gives the full variable domain: KAGVTQTPRYLIKTRGQQVTLSCSPISGHRSVSWYQQTPGQGLQFLFEYFSETQRNKGNFPGRFSGRQFSNSRSEMNVSTLELGDSALYLCASGPGTGGYNEQFFGPGTRLTVL.

The chain carries TRBV10-2 and TRBJ2-7; tentatively, D is TRBD2 (7 bases). Looked up from germline, CDR1 is WSHSY and CDR2 is SAAADI. The CDR3 runs to 14 residues. V was pared by 8 bases and J by 5 bases, with 19 bases between. The CDR3 region is CASGGSGGADEQYF. The CDR3 DNA is TGCGCCAGCGGCGGGAGTGGGGGGGCCGACGAGCAGTACTTC.

The chain links TRBV19 to TRBJ2-1; 13 bases are shared with TRBD2. This CDR3 has 14 amino acids. Germline CDR1 reads LNHDA; CDR2 reads SQIVND (reference sequence). With V trimmed by 6 bases and J by 5 bases, 1 base remained unmatched. The CDR3 nucleotides are TGTGCCAGTAGGGGACTAGCGGGGCACAATGAGCAGTTCTTC. This gives the protein CASRGLAGHNEQFF.

CDR3 residues: CASSVLDRTDTQYF. Here the CDR3 DNA reads TGTGCCAGCAGCGTACTGGACAGAACAGATACGCAGTATTTT. This sequence joins TRBV9 and TRBJ2-3; perhaps TRBD1 as D (6 bases). Trimming took 1 base from V and 3 from J, leaving 9 bases between them. This CDR3 region has 14 residues. Germline values: CDR1 SGDLS, CDR2 YYNGEE.

The chain carries TRBV5-4 and TRBJ1-2; D is unclear. The CDR3 extends over 15 amino acids. Germline CDR1 reads SGHNT; CDR2 reads YYREEE (reference sequence). V was shortened by 4 bases and J by 6 bases, with 19 bases between the two germline ends. The CDR3 loop reads CASSITGMEPNGYTF. For the CDR3, the DNA is TGTGCCAGCAGCATTACCGGTATGGAGCCCAATGGCTACACCTTC. Variable domain in full (rest from reference TRBV5-4 and TRBJ1-2): ETGVTQSPTHLIKTRGQQVTLRCSSQSGHNTVSWYQQALGQGPQFIFQYYREEENGRGNFPPRFSGLQFPNYSSELNVNALELDDSALYLCASSITGMEPNGYTFGSGTRLTVV.

With respect to this clone: This may come from a read error, since a much larger clone is one base off. Other nucleotide sequences from this sample produce the same CDR3. The chain recombines TRBV4-1 with TRBJ2-6; 7 positions agree with TRBD2. V shed 0 bases and J 2 bases; nucleotides not matched to a gene: 1. The CDR3 has 16 residues. Germline V gene sequence: CDR1 MGHRA, CDR2 YSYEKL. CDR3 in DNA: TGCGCCAGCAGCCAAGATGGGGGGGCTGGGGCCAACGTCCTGACTTTC. This codes for CASSQDGGAGANVLTF.

This clone was found a few times. Written as DNA, the CDR3 is TGTGCCAGCAGTTTATCAGGGTCGAACTACGAGCAGTACTTC. This sequence encodes CASSLSGSNYEQYF. The genes are TRBV28 and TRBJ2-7; possibly TRBD1 for D (5 bases). Trimming cost V 1 base and J 3 bases, with 10 bases left between them. Germline V gene data show CDR1 as MDHEN and CDR2 as SYDVKM. This CDR3 has 14 amino acids.

The V and J genes are TRBV7-9 and TRBJ2-5; D unclear. CDR1 and CDR2 (germline): SEHNR, FQNEAQ (reference sequence). The CDR3 has 11 amino acids. Trimming took off 5 bases at V and 3 bases at J, with 4 bases between the two ends. The CDR3 region has the DNA TGTGCCAGCAGCACAGAAGAGACCCAGTACTTC. Amino acid sequence: CASSTEETQYF.

The chain is built from TRBV19 and TRBJ2-7, with TRBD1 as a possible D gene (6 bases). Germline-derived CDR1 and CDR2 are LNHDA and SQIVND (reference sequence). V lost 3 bases to trimming and J lost 2 bases, with 8 bases between them. The CDR3 sequence is 13 residues long. The CDR3 loop is CASSMAGAYEQYF. CDR3 nucleotide sequence: TGTGCCAGTAGTATGGCAGGGGCCTACGAGCAGTACTTC.

This clone is deemed medium-sized. The V gene is TRBV9, the J gene TRBJ1-2, with D unclear. The CDR3 has 14 residues. Germline values: CDR1 SGDLS, CDR2 YYNGEE. Trimming left V 4 bases short and J 7 bases short, with 17 bases between. As DNA, the CDR3 is TGTGCCAGCAGCCCCCCCTGGACCGGACTTGGCTACACCTTC. This sequence encodes CASSPPWTGLGYTF.

The chain links TRBV7-2 to TRBJ1-3; TRBD1 might be the D (5 bases). The CDR3 is 16 amino acids. CDR1 SGHTA and CDR2 FQGNSA come from the germline V gene. V lost 4 bases to trimming and J lost 2 bases, with 15 bases between them. CDR3 region: CASSWSGGGTGNTIYF. The CDR3 DNA reads TGTGCCAGCAGCTGGAGCGGGGGGGGAACTGGAAACACCATATATTTT.

The rearrangement joins TRBV19 to TRBJ2-7; 7 bases match TRBD2. Germline lookup yields CDR1 LNHDA and CDR2 SQIVND (reference sequence). The CDR3 contains 15 residues. V gave up 0 bases and J gave up 1 base; unmatched junction bases: 3. CDR3 bases: TGTGCCAGTAGTATAGAGTCGGGGGGTTCCTACGAGCAGTACTTC. Protein product: CASSIESGGSYEQYF.

This clone was counted once. The J gene is TRBJ1-6, the V gene TRBV19; TRBD1 aligns across 10 bases. CDR3 size: 17 residues. Trimming removed 9 bases from V and 5 bases from J; junction bases left unmatched: 13. Germline assignment: CDR1 LNHDA and CDR2 SQIVND (reference sequence). CDR3 sequence: CARKIKGQGGDNSPLHF. DNA of the CDR3: TGTGCCAGGAAGATAAAAGGACAGGGGGGTGATAATTCACCCCTCCACTTT. Full variable domain (rest looked up from reference TRBV19 and TRBJ1-6): DGGITQSPKYLFRKEGQNVTLSCEQNLNHDAMYWYRQDPGQGLRLIYYSQIVNDFQKGDIAEGYSVSREKKESFPLTVTSAQKNPTAFYLCARKIKGQGGDNSPLHFGNGTRLTVT.

As for this clone: A read error may account for a junction end that differs from germline. The chain carries TRBV27 and TRBJ2-7, with D perhaps TRBD1 (5 bases). The CDR3 is 14 amino acids. Germline V gene sequence: CDR1 MNHEY, CDR2 SMNVEV (reference sequence). The DNA for the CDR3 is TGTACCAGCAGTTTCAAGGGGCTCGCCTACGAGCAGTACTTC. Encoded protein: CTSSFKGLAYEQYF.

This clone was detected a few times. This chain connects TRBV5-6 to TRBJ2-3; 12 positions agree with TRBD2. Per the germline V gene, CDR1 is SGHDT and CDR2 is YYEEEE. V dropped 4 bases and J dropped 4; count of bases not matched to a gene: 10. This CDR3 contains 17 residues. CDR3 DNA sequence: TGTGCCAGCAGCCAGACTAGCGGGGGCCCCCTTGCAGATACGCAGTATTTT. The encoded protein is CASSQTSGGPLADTQYF. Filled out from reference TRBV5-6 and TRBJ2-3, the complete variable domain reads DAGVTQSPTHLIKTRGQQVTLRCSPKSGHDTVSWYQQALGQGPQFIFQYYEEEERQRGNFPDRFSGHQFPNYSSELNVNALLLGDSALYLCASSQTSGGPLADTQYFGPGTRLTVL.

This clone turned up a few times. This sequence joins TRBV5-1 and TRBJ2-1; no definite D call. CDR1 is SGHRS and CDR2 is YFSETQ in the germline V gene. V dropped 0 bases and J dropped 7 bases, with 5 bases sitting between them. The CDR3 consists of 12 residues. Written as DNA, the CDR3 is TGCGCCAGCAGCTTGGGAGGTAATGAGCAGTTCTTC. Its translation: CASSLGGNEQFF.

The genes are TRBV7-2 and TRBJ1-3, with D tentatively TRBD1 (5 bases). CDR1 is SGHTA and CDR2 is FQGNSA in the germline V gene. This CDR3 has 15 residues. Deletions cut 4 bases from V and 0 bases from J, with 10 bases between. The CDR3 protein is CASSSTAYSGNTIYF. The CDR3 DNA follows: TGTGCCAGCAGCTCGACAGCGTACTCTGGAAACACCATATATTTT.

The gene calls are TRBV9 and TRBJ1-2, with 8 nucleotides matching TRBD1. The V and J ends lost 0 bases and 3 bases, in that order; junction bases with no gene match: 4. Germline CDR1 SGDLS, CDR2 YYNGEE. This CDR3 spans 15 amino acids. For the CDR3, the DNA is TGTGCCAGCAGCGTAGGGACAGGGTGGGACTATGGCTACACCTTC. This sequence encodes CASSVGTGWDYGYTF.

V usage is TRBV14 and J usage is TRBJ1-2; 10 bases map to TRBD1. CDR1 SGHDN and CDR2 FVKESK come from the germline V gene. With V trimmed by 1 base and J by 5 bases, 1 base remained unmatched. The CDR3 is 14 residues long. Here the CDR3 reads CASSQGTGGYGYTF. CDR3 sequence (DNA): TGTGCCAGCAGCCAAGGGACAGGGGGATATGGCTACACCTTC.

This rearrangement joins TRBV5-1 to TRBJ1-1; D is possibly TRBD1 (6 bases). V lost 1 base and J lost 7, with 11 bases in between. CDR1 SGHRS and CDR2 YFSETQ come from the germline V gene. The CDR3 is made up of 13 amino acids. Here the CDR3 reads CASSLRDTGEAFF. CDR3 nucleotides: TGCGCCAGCAGCTTGAGGGACACGGGTGAAGCTTTCTTT.